The 15 T cell receptor beta chains below all came from one sample that was sequenced in a study of shared clonotypes between healthy human individuals. Profiled with immunoSEQ multiplex PCR; TCRdb holds only in-frame clones, not every one. The data show around 1.9 million clones, 80% to 95% seen once. Terminally differentiated effector memory CD45RA+ cells were left out of the naive CD8 fraction, which was CD45RO-negative and positively selected for CCR7. What was sequenced was naive CD8+ T cells from PBMCs. The receptors derive from a man aged 18 to 30 in good health. Some clones in this sample may be carry-over from other donors' samples.

The chain is built from TRBV4-1 and TRBJ2-5, with unresolved D. Trimming stripped 2 bases from V and 1 base from J, with 8 bases between. The germline V gene encodes CDR1 MGHRA and CDR2 YSYEKL. The CDR3 sequence is 14 residues long. The CDR3 DNA reads as TGCGCCAGCAGCCAAAAGCAGTTCCAAGAGACCCAGTACTTC. Its translation: CASSQKQFQETQYF.

In regard to this clone: The junction departs from germline at one end; a sequencing error may be responsible. The chain couples TRBV25-1 to TRBJ2-1; D may be TRBD2 (5 bases). The CDR3 has 15 amino acids. In germline, CDR1 is MGHDK, CDR2 SYGVNS. CDR3 protein: CASSPTGYSHNEQFF. The CDR3 nucleotides are TGTGCCAGCAGTCCTACGGGATACTCCCACAATGAGCAGTTCTTC.

This clone was seen just once. Other DNA sequences of this sample code for an identical CDR3. This chain joins TRBV27 and TRBJ2-1, with TRBD1 matching over 10 bases. Germline-derived CDR1 and CDR2 are MNHEY and SMNVEV (reference sequence). The CDR3 runs 15 residues. V lost 4 bases and J lost 4; bases outside the gene matches: 4. In nucleotides, the CDR3 is TGTGCCAGCAGTTCTCGGGACAGGGGTTACAATGAGCAGTTCTTC. Its translation: CASSSRDRGYNEQFF.

The chain combines TRBV4-1 with TRBJ1-5, with 8 nucleotides matching TRBD1. In germline, CDR1 is MGHRA, CDR2 YSYEKL. CDR3 length: 15 amino acids. Unmatched junction bases numbered 9, after V lost 6 bases and J lost 5 bases. The CDR3 is CASRPIDRGDQPQHF. The CDR3, as DNA: TGCGCCAGCAGGCCCATTGACAGGGGCGATCAGCCCCAGCATTTT.

This sequence joins TRBV5-8 and TRBJ2-6; D perhaps matches TRBD1 (5 bases). This CDR3 comprises 15 residues. The V gene lost 6 bases and the J gene lost 0 bases, with 10 bases spanning the gap. The germline V gene encodes CDR1 SGHTS and CDR2 YDEGEE. CDR3 sequence: CASTRQGSGANVLTF. CDR3 in DNA: TGTGCCAGCACCAGGCAGGGCTCTGGGGCCAACGTCCTGACTTTC.

This clone was observed a single time. The V and J genes are TRBV7-6 and TRBJ2-3, with D uncertain. The CDR3 is 15 amino acids. Per the germline V gene, CDR1 is SGHVS and CDR2 is FNYEAQ. V was clipped by 2 bases and J by 6 bases, with 15 bases between them. In DNA, the CDR3 is TGTGCCAGCAGCTTAACGAAGGGCCCCTCTGATACGCAGTATTTT. Its translation: CASSLTKGPSDTQYF.

V usage is TRBV5-6 and J usage is TRBJ1-1; D remains ambiguous. CDR3 length: 14 residues. V lost 1 base, J lost 3 bases, and 10 bases lay in between. The V gene's germline CDR1 is SGHDT and CDR2 YYEEEE. The CDR3 is CASSLQVADTEAFF. The CDR3 region has the DNA TGTGCCAGCAGCTTGCAGGTGGCGGACACTGAAGCTTTCTTT. Drawing the rest from reference TRBV5-6 and TRBJ1-1, the complete variable domain is DAGVTQSPTHLIKTRGQQVTLRCSPKSGHDTVSWYQQALGQGPQFIFQYYEEEERQRGNFPDRFSGHQFPNYSSELNVNALLLGDSALYLCASSLQVADTEAFFGQGTRLTVV.

The gene calls are TRBV19 and TRBJ1-1; TRBD1 agrees at 8 bases. The V segment lost 5 bases and the J segment 4 bases; nucleotides outside the gene matches: 6. Germline CDR1 is LNHDA and CDR2 is SQIVND (reference sequence). CDR3 length: 14 amino acids. CDR3 bases: TGTGCCAGTAGTCAAGAAACAGGGGGCACTGAAGCTTTCTTT. This encodes CASSQETGGTEAFF.

This rearrangement joins TRBV5-4 to TRBJ1-4; TRBD1 agrees at 7 bases. This CDR3 has 12 residues. V gave up 3 bases and J gave up 15 bases; unmatched junction bases: 8. CDR1 is SGHNT and CDR2 is YYREEE in the germline V gene (reference sequence). The DNA of the CDR3 is TGTGCCAGCAGCTCTCCGGGACAGTCAATGTTTTTT. It translates to CASSSPGQSMFF.

The rearrangement links TRBV29-1 to TRBJ2-7; 11 nucleotides match TRBD1. Germline V CDR1 and CDR2: SQVTM, ANQGSEA. The trim removed 5 bases at V and 4 bases at J, leaving 10 bases unmatched. The CDR3 is 15 amino acids. The CDR3 here is CSVFTGGQGVYEQYF. The CDR3 nucleotides are TGCAGCGTTTTTACTGGGGGACAGGGGGTGTACGAGCAGTACTTC.

The V call is TRBV29-1, the J call TRBJ2-2, with 12 bases that match TRBD2. This CDR3 is 19 amino acids long. J was trimmed by 0 bases and V by 6 bases; bases with no gene match: 14. Per germline, CDR1 SQVTM and CDR2 ANQGSEA. CDR3 sequence reads: CSVFLLRLAGETNTGELFF. The CDR3 bases are TGCAGCGTCTTCCTTTTGCGACTAGCGGGAGAGACGAACACCGGGGAGCTGTTTTTT.

This clone occurred once. This chain links TRBV27 with TRBJ2-5; D not resolved. V was pared by 4 bases and J by 2 bases, with 11 bases between. The CDR3 runs to 14 residues. The germline V gene encodes CDR1 MNHEY and CDR2 SMNVEV (reference sequence). The CDR3 is CASSSLTEQETQYF. CDR3 DNA sequence: TGTGCCAGCAGTTCGTTGACGGAGCAAGAGACCCAGTACTTC.

The gene calls are TRBV10-3 and TRBJ2-3, with 12 bases that match TRBD2. J gave up 6 bases and V 5 bases, and 6 bases lay outside the gene matches. In germline, CDR1 is ENHRY, CDR2 SYGVKD. This CDR3 contains 15 residues. DNA for the CDR3: TGTGCCATCAGTCAGACTAGCGGGAGTTTCGATACGCAGTATTTT. It specifies CAISQTSGSFDTQYF.

The J gene is TRBJ1-1, the V gene TRBV5-1; the match to TRBD1 covers 9 bases. CDR3 length: 16 amino acids. Germline assignment: CDR1 SGHRS and CDR2 YFSETQ. The junction had 11 bases not matched to a gene; V was cut back by 4 bases and J by 4 bases. CDR3 DNA sequence: TGCGCCAGCAGCCCCATCGCCATGGGACAGGGCACTGAAGCTTTCTTT. Its translation is CASSPIAMGQGTEAFF.

This clone has just a few counts. The genes are TRBV7-9 and TRBJ1-1; D gene uncertain. V dropped 2 bases and J dropped 6 bases, with 4 bases sitting between them. This CDR3 contains 11 residues. The germline CDR1 and CDR2 sequences are SEHNR and FQNEAQ (reference sequence). CDR3 nucleotides: TGTGCCAGCAGCTTATTCCCTGAAGCTTTCTTT. Translating it yields CASSLFPEAFF.